The clone carrying this TCR beta chain showed up just a few times. The antigen is not known. The sample belongs to a study of T cell repertoires in cytomegalovirus infection. Across the study: Newly reported HLA-C-restricted and thoroughly characterized HLA-B-restricted CMV epitopes were employed. The public TCR beta signatures pointed to both CMV infection and matching HLA type. Study-level results: Accumulated public TCR beta family frequency recognized individuals carrying CMV together with the relevant HLA. HLA-C-restricted TCR beta clonotypes specific for CMV led the ex vivo response.

Germline lookup yields CDR1 SEHNR and CDR2 FQNEAQ (reference sequence). This CDR3 has 13 residues. Trimming removed 3 bases from V and 6 bases from J, with 10 bases in between. Using its own MiXCR run on the reads, TCRdb lists one record per CDR3 protein. The top ten clones hold over 11% of a sample with approximately 1,000,000 distinct CDR3 sequences, roughly 30% of them seen once. V usage is TRBV7-9 and J usage is TRBJ2-3, with D uncertain. The sequencing used cultured CD8+ T cells from PBMCs, collected from culture after CMV antigen stimulation. The TCR was taken from a human donor in good health (CMV status not recorded). Some clones in this sample may be carry-over from other donors' samples. CDR3 bases: TGTGCCAGCAGCTTCTCCGAGGACGATACGCAGTATTTT. Translation gives CASSFSEDDTQYF.